This T cell receptor (beta chain) was sequenced during a study of blood T cell repertoires in COVID-19. Assignment of participants to cohorts was predicated upon participant-reported clinical history. Recovered participants had two consecutive negative NP/OP PCR tests, healthcare professional clearance, or symptom resolution. CDR3 length: 16 residues. V lost 4 bases and J lost 10; bases outside the gene matches: 12. Per the germline V gene, CDR1 is ENHRY and CDR2 is SYGVKD. Repertoires were generated with immunoSEQ multiplex PCR, while TCRdb's copy carries only in-frame clones and drops some. The data show about 170,000 clones, 70% to 85% seen once.

The clonotype was recovered from a man aged 50 or older who had recovered from COVID-19. Sequencing was done on a sample of PBMCs or T cells enriched from blood (not recorded which). The chain recombines TRBV10-3 with TRBJ1-6, with TRBD1 matching over 8 bases. CDR3 in DNA: TGTGCCATCAGTGCCGGACAGGGTTTGTTCGGGTCACCCCTCCACTTT. Translating it yields CAISAGQGLFGSPLHF.